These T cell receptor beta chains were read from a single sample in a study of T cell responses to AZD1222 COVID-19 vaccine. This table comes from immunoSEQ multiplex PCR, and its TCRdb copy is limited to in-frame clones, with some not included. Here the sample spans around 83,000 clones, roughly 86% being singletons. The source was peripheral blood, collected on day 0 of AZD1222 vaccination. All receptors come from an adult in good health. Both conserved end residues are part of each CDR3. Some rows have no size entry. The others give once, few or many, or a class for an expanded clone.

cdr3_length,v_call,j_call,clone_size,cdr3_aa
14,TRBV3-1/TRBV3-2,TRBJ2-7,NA,CASSLGLGKPEQYF
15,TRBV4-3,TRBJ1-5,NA,CASSQDLYPGQPQHF
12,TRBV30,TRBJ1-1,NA,CAWRGGRPEAFF
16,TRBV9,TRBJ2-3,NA,CASSVDSGRVTDTQYF
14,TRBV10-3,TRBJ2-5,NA,CAISEPYLGETQYF
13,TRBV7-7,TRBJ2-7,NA,CASSQDRGDEQYF
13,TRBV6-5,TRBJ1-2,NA,CASSLTGTYGYTF
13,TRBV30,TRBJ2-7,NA,CAWRVPGAYEQYF
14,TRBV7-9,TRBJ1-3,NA,CASSGWQPGNTIYF
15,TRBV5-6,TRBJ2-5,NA,CASSTNGGPGETQYF
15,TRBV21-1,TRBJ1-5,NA,CASSRPGLSNQPQHF
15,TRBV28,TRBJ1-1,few,CASSLAGRGFTEAFF
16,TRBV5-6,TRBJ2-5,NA,CASSLVMGQGGETQYF
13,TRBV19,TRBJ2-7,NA,CASSIGTGYEQYF
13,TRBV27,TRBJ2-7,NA,CASSLAGPYEQYF
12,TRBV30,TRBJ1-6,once,CAWRASNSPLHF
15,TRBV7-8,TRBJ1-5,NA,CASNQQGRGIQPQHF
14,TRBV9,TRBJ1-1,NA,CASNQGQRNTEAFF
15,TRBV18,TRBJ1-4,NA,CASSPPPATNEKLFF
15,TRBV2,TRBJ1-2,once,CASSGDRSGFYGYTF
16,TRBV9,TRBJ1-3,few,CASSATVGGSGNTIYF
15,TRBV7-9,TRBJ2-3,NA,CASSLNGGISDTQYF
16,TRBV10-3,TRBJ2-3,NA,CAISEFSGRAIDTQYF
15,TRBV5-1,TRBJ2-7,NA,CASSLTGGAAYEQYF
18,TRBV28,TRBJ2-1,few,CASSLPTSGRGLDNEQFF
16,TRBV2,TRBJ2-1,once,CASSESGLAGFTEQFF
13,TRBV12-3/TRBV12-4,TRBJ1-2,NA,CASSLGQNYGYTF
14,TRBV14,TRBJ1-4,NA,CASRPGATNEKLFF
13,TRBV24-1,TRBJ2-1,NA,CATSDPAVREQFF
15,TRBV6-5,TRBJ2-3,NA,CASSLRGSLTDTQYF
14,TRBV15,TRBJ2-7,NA,CATSTTGFTYEQYF
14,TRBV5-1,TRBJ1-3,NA,CASSLRGTGNTIYF
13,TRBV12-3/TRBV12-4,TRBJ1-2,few,CASSLVVLGGYTF
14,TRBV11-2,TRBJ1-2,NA,CASSPGLAFYGYTF
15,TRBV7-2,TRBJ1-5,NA,CATSRDRVSNQPQHF
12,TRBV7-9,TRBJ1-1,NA,CASSLVNTEAFF
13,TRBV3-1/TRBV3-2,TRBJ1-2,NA,CASSQETVYGYTF
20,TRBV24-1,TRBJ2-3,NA,CATSGGGLAGAGGNTDTQYF
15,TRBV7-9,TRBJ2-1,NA,CASSSRLEGFNEQFF
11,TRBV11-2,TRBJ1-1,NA,CASSRDTIFVF
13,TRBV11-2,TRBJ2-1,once,CASSRPDYNEQFF
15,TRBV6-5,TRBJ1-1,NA,CASTHRTGSETEAFF
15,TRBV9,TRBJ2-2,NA,CASRQRGANTGELFF
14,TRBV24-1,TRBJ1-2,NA,CATMGTGGSYGYTF
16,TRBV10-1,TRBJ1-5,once,CASSVRGTGVCQPQHF
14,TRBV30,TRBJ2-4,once,CAWSVRGGVNIQYF
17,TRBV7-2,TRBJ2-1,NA,CASSLVSRQGSYNEQFF
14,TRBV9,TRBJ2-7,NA,CASSPPTSSAEQYF
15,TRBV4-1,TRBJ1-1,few,CASSQDSRPNTEAFF
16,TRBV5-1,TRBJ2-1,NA,CASSPLGSGSIDEQFF
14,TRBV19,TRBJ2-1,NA,CASRNRDRGREQFF
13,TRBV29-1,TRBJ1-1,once,CSGRDRENTEAFF